Listed below are T cell receptor beta chains from one sample, sequenced in a study of long-term antiretroviral therapy in people with HIV. The assay was immunoSEQ multiplex PCR, and TCRdb's table has in-frame clones only and misses some. The sample carries about 34,000 clones, over 85% recorded once. The sequences come from unsorted PBMCs, collected 5 to 5.5 years after starting antiretroviral therapy. Source of these receptors: a woman in her forties or fifties with HIV. CDR3s leave out the opening cysteine and the closing phenylalanine or tryptophan. The order of the fields is J gene, V gene, CDR3 protein.

>TRBJ2-2|TRBV2
ASRKEQDTGELF
>TRBJ2-1|TRBV7-2
ASSPDRVREQF
>TRBJ2-1|TRBV9
ASSASGASGGALVINEQF
>TRBJ2-7|TRBV30
AWSTQGGSYEQY
>TRBJ2-5|TRBV5-1
ASSLVGNQETQY
>TRBJ1-2|TRBV9
ASSVGSGGTNYGYT
>TRBJ2-7|TRBV19
ASSIAGWTYEQY
>TRBJ1-1|TRBV2
ASTRNVNTEAF
>TRBJ1-5|TRBV6-6
ASREDSSYQPQH
>TRBJ1-2|TRBV27
ASSPAGIYGYT
>TRBJ1-2|TRBV7-3
ASSPQGRGEGYT
>TRBJ1-2|TRBV5-1
ASSWDSANYGYT
>TRBJ1-5|TRBV30
AWSDRGNSNQPQH
>TRBJ2-1|TRBV4-2
ASSQEHSVEQF